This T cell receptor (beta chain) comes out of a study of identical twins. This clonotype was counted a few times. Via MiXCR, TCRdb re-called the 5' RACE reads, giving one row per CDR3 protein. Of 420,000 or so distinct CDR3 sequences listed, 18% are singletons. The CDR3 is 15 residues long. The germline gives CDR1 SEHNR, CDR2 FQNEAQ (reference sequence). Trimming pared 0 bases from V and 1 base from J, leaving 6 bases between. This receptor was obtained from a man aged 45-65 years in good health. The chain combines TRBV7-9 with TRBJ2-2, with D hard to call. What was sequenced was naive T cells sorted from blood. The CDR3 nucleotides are TGTGCCAGCAGCTTAGCCAGCCTGAACACCGGGGAGCTGTTTTTT. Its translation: CASSLASLNTGELFF.